This TCR beta chain stems from a study of cytomegalovirus exposure and HLA in healthy donors. Study-level background: Approximately 170 million T cells yielded over 90 million unique TCR beta sequences in earlier analysis.

Overall study results and limits: Immune exposure information comprised only CMV serostatus.

The V and J ends lost 7 bases and 9 bases, in that order; junction bases with no gene match: 9. The germline V gene encodes CDR1 LNHDA and CDR2 SQIVND (reference sequence). The CDR3 consists of 14 residues. PCR used 60 Vbeta primers and 13 Jbeta primers. TCRdb's copy holds only in-frame clones and misses some; the assay was immunoSEQ multiplex PCR. In all, the sample yields 130,000 to 150,000 clones. As concerns this clone: Its target is unknown.

This chain links TRBV19 with TRBJ1-6; the match to TRBD1 covers 7 bases. The clonotype comes from a man aged 40-50 years in good health and CMV-seronegative. The sequenced material came from PBMCs. CDR3 amino acids: CASKTGGGSSPLHF. The CDR3 DNA sequence: TGTGCCAGTAAAACTGGAGGGGGCAGTTCACCCCTCCACTTT.